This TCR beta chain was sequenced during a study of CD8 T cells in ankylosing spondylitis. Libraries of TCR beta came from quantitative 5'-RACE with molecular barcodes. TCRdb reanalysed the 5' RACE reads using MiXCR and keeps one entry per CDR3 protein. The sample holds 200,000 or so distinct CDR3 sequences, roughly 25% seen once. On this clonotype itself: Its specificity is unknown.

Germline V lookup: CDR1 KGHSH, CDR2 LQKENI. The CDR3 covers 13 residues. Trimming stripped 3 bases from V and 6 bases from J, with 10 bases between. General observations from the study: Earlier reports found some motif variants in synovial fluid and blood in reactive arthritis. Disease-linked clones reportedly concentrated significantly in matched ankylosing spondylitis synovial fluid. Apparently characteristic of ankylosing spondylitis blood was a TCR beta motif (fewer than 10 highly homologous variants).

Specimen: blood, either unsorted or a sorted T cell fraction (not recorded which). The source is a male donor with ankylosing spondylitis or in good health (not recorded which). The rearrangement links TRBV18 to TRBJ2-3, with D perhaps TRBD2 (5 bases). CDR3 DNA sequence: TGTGCCAGCTCACCGAACAGAGGGGATACGCAGTATTTT. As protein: CASSPNRGDTQYF. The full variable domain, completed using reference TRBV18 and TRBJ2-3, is NAGVMQNPRHLVRRRGQEARLRCSPMKGHSHVYWYRQLPEEGLKFMVYLQKENIIDESGMPKERFSAEFPKEGPSILRIQQVVRGDSAAYFCASSPNRGDTQYFGPGTRLTVL.